The clone carrying this TCR beta chain turned up a few times. Only in-frame clones appear in the TCRdb table, and some are missing; sequencing was by immunoSEQ multiplex PCR. The top ten clones hold less than 3.5% of a sample with more than 9,500 clones, roughly 90% of them seen once. The sample is drawn from a study of chemoradiotherapy in HPV16-positive cancers. The V gene lost 4 bases and the J gene lost 8 bases, with 18 bases spanning the gap. Per the germline V gene, CDR1 is SGDLS and CDR2 is YYNGEE. The CDR3 spans 14 residues. This receptor was identified in a human donor with HPV-associated anogenital cancer. The sample here was blood, taken from a patient who underwent chemoradiotherapy. The genes are TRBV9 and TRBJ1-2; tentative D call: TRBD1 (6 bases). The CDR3 DNA reads TGTGCCAGCAGCTTCGACCCCGGGACAATCGGCTACACCTTC. Its translation is CASSFDPGTIGYTF.